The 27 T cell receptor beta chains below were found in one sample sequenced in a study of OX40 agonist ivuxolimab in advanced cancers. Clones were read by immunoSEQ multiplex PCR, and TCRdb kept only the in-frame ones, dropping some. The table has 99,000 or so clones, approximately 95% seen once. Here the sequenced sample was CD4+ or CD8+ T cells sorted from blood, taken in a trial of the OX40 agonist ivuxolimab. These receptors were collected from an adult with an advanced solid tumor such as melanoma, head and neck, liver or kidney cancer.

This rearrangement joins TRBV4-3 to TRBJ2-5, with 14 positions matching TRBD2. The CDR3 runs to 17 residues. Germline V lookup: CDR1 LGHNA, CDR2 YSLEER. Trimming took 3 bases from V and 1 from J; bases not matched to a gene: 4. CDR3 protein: CASSQRLAGGTQETQYF. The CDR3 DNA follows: TGCGCCAGCAGCCAGAGACTAGCGGGGGGGACCCAAGAGACCCAGTACTTC.

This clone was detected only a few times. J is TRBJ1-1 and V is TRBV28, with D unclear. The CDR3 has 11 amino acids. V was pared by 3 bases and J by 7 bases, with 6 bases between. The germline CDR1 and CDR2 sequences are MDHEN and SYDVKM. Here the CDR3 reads CASSFLFEAFF. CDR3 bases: TGTGCCAGCAGTTTTCTTTTTGAAGCTTTCTTT.

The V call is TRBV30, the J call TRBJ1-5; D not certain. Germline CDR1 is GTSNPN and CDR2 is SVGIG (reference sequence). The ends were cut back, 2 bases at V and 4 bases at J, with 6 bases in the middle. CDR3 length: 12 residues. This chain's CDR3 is CAWSRANQPQHF. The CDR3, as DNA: TGTGCCTGGAGTAGGGCAAATCAGCCCCAGCATTTT.

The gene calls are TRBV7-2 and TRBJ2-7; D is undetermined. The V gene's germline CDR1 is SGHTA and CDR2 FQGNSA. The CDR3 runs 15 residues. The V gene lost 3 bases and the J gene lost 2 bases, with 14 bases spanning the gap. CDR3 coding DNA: TGTGCCAGCAGCTTGCGCCGGGCCGCTACCTACGAGCAGTACTTC. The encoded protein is CASSLRRAATYEQYF.

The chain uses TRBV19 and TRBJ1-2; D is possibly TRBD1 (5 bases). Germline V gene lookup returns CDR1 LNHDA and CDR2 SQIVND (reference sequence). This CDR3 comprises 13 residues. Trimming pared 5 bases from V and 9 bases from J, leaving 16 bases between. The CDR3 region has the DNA TGTGCCAGTAGTCTGGTGCAGGGATTGAGCTACACCTTC. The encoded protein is CASSLVQGLSYTF.

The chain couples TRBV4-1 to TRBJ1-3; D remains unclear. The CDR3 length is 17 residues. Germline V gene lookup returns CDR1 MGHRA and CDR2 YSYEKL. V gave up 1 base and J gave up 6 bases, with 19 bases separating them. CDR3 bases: TGCGCCAGCAGCCAAGCCACGACACGTGCCGAGGCAAACACCATATATTTT. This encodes CASSQATTRAEANTIYF.

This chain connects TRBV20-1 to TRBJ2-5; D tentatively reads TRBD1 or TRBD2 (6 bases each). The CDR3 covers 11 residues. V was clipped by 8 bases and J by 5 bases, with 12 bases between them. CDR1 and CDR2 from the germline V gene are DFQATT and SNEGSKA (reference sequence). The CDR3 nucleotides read TGCAGTAGCTTAGGGGGGGAGACCCAGTACTTC. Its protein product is CSSLGGETQYF.

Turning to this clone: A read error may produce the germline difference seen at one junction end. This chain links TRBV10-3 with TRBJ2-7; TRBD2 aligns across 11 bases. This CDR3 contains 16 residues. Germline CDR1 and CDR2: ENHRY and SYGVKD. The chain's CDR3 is CASSSLGTSGDYEQYF. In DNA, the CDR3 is TGTGCCAGCAGTTCCCTCGGGACTAGCGGAGACTACGAGCAGTACTTC.

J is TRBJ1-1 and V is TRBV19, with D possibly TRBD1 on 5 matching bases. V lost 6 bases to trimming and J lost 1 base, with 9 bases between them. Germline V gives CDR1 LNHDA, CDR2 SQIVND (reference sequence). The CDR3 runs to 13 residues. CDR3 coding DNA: TGTGCCAGTAGCGAAACAGGGAACACTGAAGCTTTCTTT. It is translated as CASSETGNTEAFF.

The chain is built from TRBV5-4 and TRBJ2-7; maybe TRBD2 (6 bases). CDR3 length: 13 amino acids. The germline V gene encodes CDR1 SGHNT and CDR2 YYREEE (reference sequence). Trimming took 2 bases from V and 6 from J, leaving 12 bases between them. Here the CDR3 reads CASSFRLVGEQYF. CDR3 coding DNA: TGTGCCAGCAGCTTCCGACTAGTCGGCGAGCAGTACTTC.

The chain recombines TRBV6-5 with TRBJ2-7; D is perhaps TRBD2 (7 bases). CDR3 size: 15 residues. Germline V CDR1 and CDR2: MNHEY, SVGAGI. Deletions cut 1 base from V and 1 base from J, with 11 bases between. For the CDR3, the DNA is TGTGCCAGCAGTTACTTGGGAGGGGGATCCTACGAGCAGTACTTC. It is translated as CASSYLGGGSYEQYF.

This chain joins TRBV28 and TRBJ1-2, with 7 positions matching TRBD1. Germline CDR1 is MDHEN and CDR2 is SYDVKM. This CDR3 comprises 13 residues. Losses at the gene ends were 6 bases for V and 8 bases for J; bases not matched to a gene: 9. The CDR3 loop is CASSPGGSQGYTF. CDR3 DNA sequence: TGTGCCAGCAGCCCAGGGGGATCCCAGGGCTACACCTTC.

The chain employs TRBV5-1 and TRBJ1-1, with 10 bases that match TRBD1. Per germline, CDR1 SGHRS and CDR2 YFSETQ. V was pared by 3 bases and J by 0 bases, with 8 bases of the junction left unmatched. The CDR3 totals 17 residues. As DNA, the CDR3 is TGCGCCAGCAGCTCAGGACAGGGGGGAAGATTGAACACTGAAGCTTTCTTT. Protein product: CASSSGQGGRLNTEAFF.

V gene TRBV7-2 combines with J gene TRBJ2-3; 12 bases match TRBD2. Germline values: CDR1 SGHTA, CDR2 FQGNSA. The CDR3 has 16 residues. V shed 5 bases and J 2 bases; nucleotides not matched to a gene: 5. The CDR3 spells CASSRLAGGITDTQYF. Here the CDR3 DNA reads TGTGCCAGCAGCAGGCTAGCGGGAGGGATCACAGATACGCAGTATTTT.

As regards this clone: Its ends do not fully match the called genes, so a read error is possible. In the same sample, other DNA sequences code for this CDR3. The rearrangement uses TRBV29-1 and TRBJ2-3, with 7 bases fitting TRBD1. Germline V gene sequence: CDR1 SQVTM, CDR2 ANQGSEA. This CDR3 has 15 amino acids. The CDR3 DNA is TGTAGCGTTGACCAAGGGGGACAGAGCACAGATACGCAGTATTTT. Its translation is CSVDQGGQSTDTQYF.

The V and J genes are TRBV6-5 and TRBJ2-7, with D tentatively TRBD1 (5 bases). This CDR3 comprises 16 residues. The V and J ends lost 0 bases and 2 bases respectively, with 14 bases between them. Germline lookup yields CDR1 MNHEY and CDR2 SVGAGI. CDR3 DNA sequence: TGTGCCAGCAGTTACTCGACCGGATCAGGGCCCTACGAGCAGTACTTC. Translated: CASSYSTGSGPYEQYF.

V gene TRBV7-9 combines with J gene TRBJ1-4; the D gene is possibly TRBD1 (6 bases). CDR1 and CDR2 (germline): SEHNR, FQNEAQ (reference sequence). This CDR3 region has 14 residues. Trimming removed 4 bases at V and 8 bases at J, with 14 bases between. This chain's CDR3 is CASSSDRSSEKLFF. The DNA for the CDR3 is TGTGCCAGCAGCTCCGACAGGTCCTCGGAAAAACTGTTTTTT.

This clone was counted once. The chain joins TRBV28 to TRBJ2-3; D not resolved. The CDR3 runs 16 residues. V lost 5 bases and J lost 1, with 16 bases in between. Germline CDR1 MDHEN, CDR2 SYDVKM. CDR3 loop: CASSPRSGWGTDTQYF. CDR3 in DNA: TGTGCCAGCAGTCCTCGGTCCGGATGGGGCACAGATACGCAGTATTTT.

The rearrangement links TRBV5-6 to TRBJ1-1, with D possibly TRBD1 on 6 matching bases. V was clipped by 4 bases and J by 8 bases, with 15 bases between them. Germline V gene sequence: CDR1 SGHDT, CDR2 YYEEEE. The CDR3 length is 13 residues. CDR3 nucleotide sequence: TGTGCCAGCAGCCCAGTAGGACAGCCCGAAGCTTTCTTT. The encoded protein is CASSPVGQPEAFF. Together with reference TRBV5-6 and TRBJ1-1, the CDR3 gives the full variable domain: DAGVTQSPTHLIKTRGQQVTLRCSPKSGHDTVSWYQQALGQGPQFIFQYYEEEERQRGNFPDRFSGHQFPNYSSELNVNALLLGDSALYLCASSPVGQPEAFFGQGTRLTVV.

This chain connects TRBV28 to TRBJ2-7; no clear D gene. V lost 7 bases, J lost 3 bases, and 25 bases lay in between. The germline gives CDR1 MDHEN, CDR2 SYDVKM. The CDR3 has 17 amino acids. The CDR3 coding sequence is TGTGCCAGCATTCCTGACTTGCCGACGACGAAGGACTACGAGCAGTACTTC. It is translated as CASIPDLPTTKDYEQYF.

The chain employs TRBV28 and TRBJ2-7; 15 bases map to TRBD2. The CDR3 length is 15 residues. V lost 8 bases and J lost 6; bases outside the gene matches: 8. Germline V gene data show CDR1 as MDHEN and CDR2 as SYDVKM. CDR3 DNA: TGTGCCAGCGCCCGGACTAGCGGGAGGGCAGCCGAGCAGTACTTC. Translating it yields CASARTSGRAAEQYF.

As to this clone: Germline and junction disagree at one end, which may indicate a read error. DNA of the CDR3: TGTGCTAGCAGCCCATACCCTGGGGGCTCCACCTACGAGCAGTACTTC. Translated, it gives CASSPYPGGSTYEQYF. The chain has TRBV7-7 and TRBJ2-7, with a tentative D call TRBD1 (6 bases). The CDR3 totals 16 residues. From germline, CDR1 is SSHAT and CDR2 FNYEAQ (reference sequence).

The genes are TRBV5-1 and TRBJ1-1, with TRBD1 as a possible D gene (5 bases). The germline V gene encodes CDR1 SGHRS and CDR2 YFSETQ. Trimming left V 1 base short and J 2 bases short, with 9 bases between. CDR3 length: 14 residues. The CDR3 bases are TGCGCCAGCAGCTTGATCCAGGGCAACACTGAAGCTTTCTTT. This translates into CASSLIQGNTEAFF.

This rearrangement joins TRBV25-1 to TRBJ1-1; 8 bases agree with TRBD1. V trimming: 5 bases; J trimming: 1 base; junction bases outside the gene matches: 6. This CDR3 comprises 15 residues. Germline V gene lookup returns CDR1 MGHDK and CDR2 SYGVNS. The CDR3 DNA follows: TGTGCCAGCAGTAGAGACAGGGGACAGAACACTGAAGCTTTCTTT. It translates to CASSRDRGQNTEAFF. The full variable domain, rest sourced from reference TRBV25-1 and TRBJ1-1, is EADIYQTPRYLVIGTGKKITLECSQTMGHDKMYWYQQDPGMELHLIHYSYGVNSTEKGDLSSESTVSRIRTEHFPLTLESARPSHTSQYLCASSRDRGQNTEAFFGQGTRLTVV.

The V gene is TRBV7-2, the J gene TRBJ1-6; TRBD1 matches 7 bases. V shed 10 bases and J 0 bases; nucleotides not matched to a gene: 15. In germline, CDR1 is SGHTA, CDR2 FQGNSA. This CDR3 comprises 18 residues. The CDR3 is CATLGPGQSVSYNSPLHF. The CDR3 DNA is TGTGCCACCCTCGGTCCGGGACAGTCGGTCTCCTATAATTCACCCCTCCACTTT.

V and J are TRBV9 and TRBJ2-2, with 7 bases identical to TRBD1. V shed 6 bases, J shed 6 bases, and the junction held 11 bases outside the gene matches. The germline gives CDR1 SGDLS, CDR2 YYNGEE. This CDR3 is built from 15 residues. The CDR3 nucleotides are TGTGCCAGCACCCTACGGGACAGAGGGCCCGGGGAGCTGTTTTTT. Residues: CASTLRDRGPGELFF.

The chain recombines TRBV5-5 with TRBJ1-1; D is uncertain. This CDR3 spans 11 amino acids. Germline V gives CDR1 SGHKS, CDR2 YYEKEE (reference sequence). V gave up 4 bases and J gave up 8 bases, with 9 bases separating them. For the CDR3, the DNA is TGTGCCAGCAGCCTTCACATGGAAGCTTTCTTT. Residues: CASSLHMEAFF.